This record covers a single T cell receptor beta chain. What antigen it recognizes has not been identified. No much larger clonotype is one base removed from it; base qualities were not supplied. The collaborating institutions used their own protocols to collect whole blood in K2EDTA tubes. For TCRbeta analysis, collaborator samples were shipped as frozen whole blood, as isolated PBMCs, or as DNA extracted from either sample type. The data were obtained in a study of blood T cell repertoires in COVID-19 (dated by TCRdb to the early 2020s). In the study overall: Samples covering the acute and convalescent phases of COVID-19 were provided by collaborators in the United States, Italy and Spain. The prospective study material was composed of cDNA or gDNA derived from T cells, B-cell-depleted T cells, or PBMCs. The dataset comprised deeply sampled blood TCRbeta repertoires from subjects exposed to, actively infected with, or recovered from COVID-19. The repertoires were released in a freely available public database meant as a resource for research on the immune response to SARS-CoV-2. Samples came from the ongoing ImmuneRACE study (first 160 participants) plus 1,254 subjects from 6 global collaborators. Where HLA class I and class II types were available, the types were taken from metadata supplied by the sample provider, not from assay-based typing. The sample metadata nearly always contained a de-identified subject ID, COVID-19 status, age in years and sex.

Findings and caveats that apply to the study as a whole: How much clinical and demographic metadata was included differed by source and by participant, and the metadata was provided uncurated.

TCRbeta CDR3 regions were amplified from genomic DNA by means of the immunoSEQ Assay, a bias-controlled multiplex PCR. The paper's processing steps were these. Within the assay, amplification of reference gene primers was used to estimate how many nucleated cells each sample contained. To quantify the absolute abundance of each unique TCRbeta CDR3 rearrangement, sequence reads were collapsed and filtered. For each sample, productive Simpson clonality was calculated by taking the square root of Simpson's diversity index across productive rearrangements. TCRdb's version of the immuneACCESS table is confined to in-frame rearrangements and falls short of the full clone set. An unresolved V gene accounts for under half of the shortfall where checked; the remainder is of unknown origin. V and J calls and clone size are copied from that table; D and trimming were computed from the DNA. The sample table contains about 240,000 clones; only one count was recorded for about 81% of them. 12% of the sample is taken by the ten largest.

The receptor was isolated from a woman in her sixties with active or convalescent COVID-19. The sequencing sample was made of peripheral blood.

CDR3 loop: CASRGVTDTQYF. The DNA sequence is given as TGTGCCAGTAGGGGAGTCACAGATACGCAGTATTTT. The chain is encoded by TRBV19 joined to TRBJ2-3; matching of 5 bases hints at TRBD2 as the D gene. Relative to germline, V is 6 bases shorter and J is 2 bases shorter, with 6 bases between their ends. Based on the germline V gene (reference sequence), the CDR1 and CDR2 sequences are LNHDA and SQIVND. The CDR3 holds 12 amino acids from the cysteine to the phenylalanine. Kept here is only the CDR3 DNA, which spans 36 bases and is read in frame from base 1.